Each of the 10 T cell receptor beta chains below was sequenced from the same sample in a study of blood T cell repertoires in COVID-19. The table came from immunoSEQ multiplex PCR; TCRdb's copy has only in-frame clones and leaves some out. This table holds around 60,000 clones, 72% found once. Sequences were obtained from peripheral blood. These receptors were obtained from a woman aged 70-85 years with COVID-19, enrolled during active disease.

The chain recombines TRBV12-5 with TRBJ2-1; perhaps TRBD2 as D (7 bases). V lost 3 bases and J lost 2, with 8 bases in between. The CDR3 consists of 14 residues. Germline CDR1 and CDR2: LGHNT and FRNRAP. The CDR3 is CASGLGGAYNEQFF. CDR3 bases: TGTGCTAGTGGTTTAGGGGGGGCCTACAATGAGCAGTTCTTC.

Within the sample, this clone is medium-sized (0.01 to 0.1%). The gene calls are TRBV2 and TRBJ2-7; maybe TRBD1 (5 bases). This CDR3 region has 15 residues. V lost 7 bases to trimming and J lost 3 bases, with 19 bases between them. Germline V gene lookup returns CDR1 SNHLY and CDR2 FYNNEI. CDR3 loop: CASIPPGVRGYEQYV. As DNA, the CDR3 is TGTGCCAGCATTCCCCCAGGAGTAAGGGGCTACGAGCAGTACGTC.

The chain employs TRBV18 and TRBJ1-1, with TRBD1 matching over 10 bases. The germline gives CDR1 KGHSH, CDR2 LQKENI. Losses at the gene ends were 6 bases for V and 4 bases for J; bases not matched to a gene: 2. CDR3 length: 13 amino acids. The CDR3, as DNA: TGTGCCAGCTCCCGACAGGGGGCCACTGAAGCTTTCTTT. This encodes CASSRQGATEAFF.

The chain uses TRBV24-1 and TRBJ2-2; the D is unclear. V gave up 9 bases and J gave up 7 bases, with 11 bases separating them. This CDR3 has 12 amino acids. In germline, CDR1 is KGHDR, CDR2 SFDVKD. DNA for the CDR3: TGTGCCACCGGAGCTGCCGGCGGGGAGCTGTTTTTT. Protein: CATGAAGGELFF.

V usage is TRBV4-1 and J usage is TRBJ2-3, with 7 positions matching TRBD2. From germline, CDR1 is MGHRA and CDR2 YSYEKL. With 4 bases clipped from V and 6 bases from J, the junction kept 7 bases outside the gene matches. The CDR3 consists of 14 residues. CDR3 in amino acids: CASSLWGGSDTQYF. DNA of the CDR3: TGCGCCAGCAGCCTCTGGGGGGGTTCCGATACGCAGTATTTT.

The chain uses TRBV5-5 and TRBJ1-4, with unresolved D. The CDR3 runs to 14 residues. Germline values: CDR1 SGHKS, CDR2 YYEKEE (reference sequence). Trimming removed 4 bases from V and 4 bases from J, with 11 bases in between. The CDR3 bases are TGTGCCAGCAGCGGCGAGGTGATTAATGAAAAACTGTTTTTT. It is translated as CASSGEVINEKLFF.

The rearrangement joins TRBV19 to TRBJ2-3; 10 bases are shared with TRBD2. The CDR3 extends over 17 amino acids. Germline CDR1 LNHDA, CDR2 SQIVND (reference sequence). V gave up 0 bases and J gave up 4 bases; unmatched junction bases: 7. CDR3 sequence: CASSIDRASGSADTQYF. The CDR3 DNA reads TGTGCCAGTAGTATAGATAGGGCTAGCGGGAGCGCAGATACGCAGTATTTT.

This clone has only one observation. This sequence joins TRBV7-9 and TRBJ2-5; 12 bases map to TRBD2. The CDR3 is 18 amino acids. Germline-derived CDR1 and CDR2 are SEHNR and FQNEAQ (reference sequence). After removal of 6 bases from V and 1 base from J, the junction contained 12 bases not matched to a gene. CDR3 coding DNA: TGTGCCAGCAGTCGCCGATCCGGGACTAGCGGGCGCCAAGAGACCCAGTACTTC. It translates to CASSRRSGTSGRQETQYF.

The chain joins TRBV20-1 to TRBJ2-3; 7 nucleotides agree with TRBD2. V shed 3 bases and J 2 bases; nucleotides not matched to a gene: 2. CDR3 length: 13 residues. CDR1 and CDR2 (germline): DFQATT, SNEGSKA (reference sequence). The CDR3, as DNA: TGCAGTGCTAGTGGACTAGACACAGATACGCAGTATTTT. Protein product: CSASGLDTDTQYF.

The gene calls are TRBV23-1 and TRBJ1-1; D gene ambiguous. TRBV23-1 has ORF status, its function being uncertain. V shed 0 bases and J shed 3 bases, with 14 bases lying between them. The CDR3 length is 16 residues. The CDR3 DNA sequence: TGCGCCAGCAGTCAATCGGGATGGGCGGGTGACACTGAAGCTTTCTTT. Residues: CASSQSGWAGDTEAFF.